Presented here are 23 T cell receptor beta chains from one specimen sequenced in a study of a mutant IDH1 vaccine in newly diagnosed glioma. Specified time point: week 47, end of study. Every vaccination contained 300 ug of the mutant IDH1 20-mer peptide and was paired with topical imiquimod. For these TCRs, the target antigens are not known. The method was immunoSEQ multiplex PCR; TCRdb's version includes in-frame clones alone and lacks a portion of them. Counted here are about 34,000 clones, 87% occurring once; the ten biggest clones make up around 13%. Here the sequenced sample was PBMCs, taken from a glioma patient whose treatment included an IDH1 peptide vaccine. Receptors were obtained from a young woman with glioma.

This clone was seen just once. The chain joins TRBV7-2 to TRBJ1-5; TRBD1 aligns across 7 bases. In germline, CDR1 is SGHTA, CDR2 FQGNSA. The junction had 7 bases not matched to a gene; V was cut back by 1 base and J by 7 bases. The CDR3 runs to 15 residues. CDR3 coding DNA: TGTGCCAGCAGCTTAGACAGGGGAGATGGGCAGCCCCAGCATTTT. It translates to CASSLDRGDGQPQHF. Combining the CDR3 with reference TRBV7-2 and TRBJ1-5 gives the whole variable domain GAGVSQSPSNKVTEKGKDVELRCDPISGHTALYWYRQSLGQGLEFLIYFQGNSAPDKSGLPSDRFSAERTGGSVSTLTIQRTQQEDSAVYLCASSLDRGDGQPQHFGDGTRLSIL.

The chain recombines TRBV7-8 with TRBJ2-7; the D gene is possibly TRBD1 (6 bases). This CDR3 region has 19 residues. V lost 1 base, J lost 1 base, and 23 bases lay in between. The germline CDR1 and CDR2 sequences are SGHVS and FQNEAQ. The CDR3 loop is CASSLEGGRILGRSYEQYF. The CDR3 nucleotides are TGTGCCAGCAGCTTAGAAGGGGGACGGATCCTGGGTAGGTCCTACGAGCAGTACTTC.

Of note for this clone: One end of the junction does not line up with germline, which may come from a read error. V and J are TRBV6-1 and TRBJ1-2; TRBD1 is a possible D gene (5 bases). CDR3 length: 11 amino acids. Germline CDR1 reads MNHNS; CDR2 reads SASEGT. The CDR3 DNA reads as TGTGCCAGCAGTGAGTGGGACGTTGAGGGTTTC. This translates into CASSEWDVEGF.

The genes are TRBV10-3 and TRBJ2-2, with D uncertain. The CDR3 is 14 amino acids. Germline V gene data show CDR1 as ENHRY and CDR2 as SYGVKD. V was trimmed by 6 bases and J by 2 bases, leaving 10 bases between them. Here the CDR3 reads CAIRVYSNTGELFF. In nucleotides, the CDR3 is TGTGCCATCAGGGTTTACTCAAACACCGGGGAGCTGTTTTTT.

In this sample, this clone turned up once. The CDR3 loop reads CASKSTQRSAEQFF. CDR3 DNA: TGTGCCAGCAAGTCGACACAACGTAGTGCTGAGCAGTTCTTC. V gene TRBV6-1 combines with J gene TRBJ2-1, with D hard to call. Germline CDR1 reads MNHNS; CDR2 reads SASEGT. Deletions cut 7 bases from V and 9 bases from J, with 19 bases between. The length of the CDR3 is 14 residues.

The rearrangement links TRBV6-5 to TRBJ1-1, with D possibly matching TRBD1 (5 bases). The V and J ends lost 8 bases and 3 bases respectively, with 16 bases between them. This CDR3 is built from 14 residues. The germline CDR1 and CDR2 sequences are MNHEY and SVGAGI. Here the CDR3 DNA reads TGTGCCAGCTTTACAGGACTTACTCACACTGAAGCTTTCTTT. This codes for CASFTGLTHTEAFF.

CDR3 in DNA: TGTGCCAGCAGTGCCCCCACGAGGACAGGGCAGAATGGCTACACCTTC. The encoded protein is CASSAPTRTGQNGYTF. This chain joins TRBV25-1 and TRBJ1-2; 8 bases fit TRBD1. With 4 bases clipped from V and 6 bases from J, the junction kept 13 bases outside the gene matches. This CDR3 spans 16 amino acids. CDR1 is MGHDK, CDR2 SYGVNS, per germline.

The CDR3 bases are TGTGCCAGCAGTGGGGACAGAGAACAGGCCCTATTGGGGTCACCCCTCCACTTT. Encoded protein: CASSGDREQALLGSPLHF. This chain connects TRBV2 to TRBJ1-6, with 7 bases matching TRBD1. CDR1 SNHLY and CDR2 FYNNEI come from the germline V gene. Trimming took 4 bases from V and 10 from J; bases not matched to a gene: 19. The CDR3 extends over 18 amino acids.

This rearrangement joins TRBV4-3 to TRBJ2-2; maybe TRBD1 (6 bases). The CDR3 is 17 residues long. In germline, CDR1 is LGHNA, CDR2 YSLEER. Trimming shortened V by 3 bases and J by 2 bases, and 16 bases separated the two germline ends. The CDR3 region has the DNA TGCGCCAGCAGCCAGGGGATCCCGGGACAAAACACCGGGGAGCTGTTTTTT. It translates to CASSQGIPGQNTGELFF.

This chain connects TRBV9 to TRBJ1-2; possibly TRBD1 for D (6 bases). The V end lost 0 bases, the J end lost 4 bases, and 13 bases lay between the germline ends. In germline, CDR1 is SGDLS, CDR2 YYNGEE. The CDR3 extends over 15 amino acids. The CDR3 sequence: CASSVDSGAGYGYTF. The CDR3 region has the DNA TGTGCCAGCAGCGTAGATTCGGGGGCCGGCTATGGCTACACCTTC.

J is TRBJ1-5 and V is TRBV5-1, with D perhaps TRBD1 (5 bases). The V gene's germline CDR1 is SGHRS and CDR2 YFSETQ. This CDR3 is 16 amino acids long. Trimming took off 0 bases at V and 5 bases at J, with 15 bases between the two ends. Here the CDR3 reads CASSLGAGGGHQPQHF. The CDR3 bases are TGCGCCAGCAGCTTGGGGGCGGGGGGTGGGCATCAGCCCCAGCATTTT.

This rearrangement joins TRBV7-9 to TRBJ2-7; D ambiguous. The CDR3 sequence is 13 residues long. The germline CDR1 and CDR2 sequences are SEHNR and FQNEAQ (reference sequence). Trimming pared 1 base from V and 1 base from J, leaving 5 bases between. Here the CDR3 DNA reads TGTGCCAGCAGCTTAGGGGTTTCCTACGAGCAGTACTTC. It codes for CASSLGVSYEQYF.

CDR3 in DNA: TGTGCACTAGAGGGGACAGTGAACACTGAAGCTTTCTTT. It yields the protein CALEGTVNTEAFF. The chain joins TRBV30 to TRBJ1-1; TRBD1 agrees at 7 bases. The CDR3 has 13 amino acids. Per germline, CDR1 GTSNPN and CDR2 SVGIG (reference sequence).

The chain links TRBV7-8 to TRBJ2-7, with D tentatively TRBD2 (5 bases). CDR1 is SGHVS, CDR2 FQNEAQ, per germline. The CDR3 extends over 15 amino acids. Trimming cost V 7 bases and J 3 bases, with 19 bases left between them. CDR3 in DNA: TGTGCCAGCACGATAACACCCGGGGAAAACTACGAGCAGTACTTC. This codes for CASTITPGENYEQYF.

The V and J genes are TRBV4-2 and TRBJ2-7; 7 bases map to TRBD1. Per germline, CDR1 LGHNA and CDR2 YNFKEQ. The CDR3 has 15 residues. V was pared by 2 bases and J by 0 bases, with 4 bases of the junction left unmatched. CDR3 nucleotide sequence: TGTGCCAGCAGCCAAAGACAGGGCAGCTCCTACGAGCAGTACTTC. Translated, it gives CASSQRQGSSYEQYF.

The chain joins TRBV19 to TRBJ2-5; D gene uncertain. This CDR3 contains 14 residues. Trimming stripped 2 bases from V and 5 bases from J, with 12 bases between. CDR1 is LNHDA, CDR2 SQIVND, per germline (reference sequence). The CDR3 is CASSITHSAETQYF. The CDR3 DNA follows: TGTGCCAGTAGTATAACCCACAGTGCGGAGACCCAGTACTTC.

The chain recombines TRBV6-6 with TRBJ2-3; no reliable D call. Deletions cut 5 bases from V and 1 base from J, with 10 bases between. The CDR3 spans 14 residues. Per germline, CDR1 MNHNY and CDR2 SVGAGI (reference sequence). The CDR3 DNA reads as TGTGCCAGCAGTCCCCGATGGGGCACAGATACGCAGTATTTT. Its translation is CASSPRWGTDTQYF.

V usage is TRBV2 and J usage is TRBJ1-4; D gene unclear. This CDR3 region has 14 residues. Germline V gives CDR1 SNHLY, CDR2 FYNNEI. The ends were cut back, 6 bases at V and 4 bases at J, with 12 bases in the middle. In nucleotides, the CDR3 is TGTGCCAGCAGAATAAGGGAGAGTAATGAAAAACTGTTTTTT. This encodes CASRIRESNEKLFF.

V is TRBV9 and J is TRBJ1-3; TRBD1 might be the D (5 bases). The CDR3 sequence is 15 residues long. Trimming cost V 4 bases and J 1 base, with 12 bases left between them. Per the germline V gene, CDR1 is SGDLS and CDR2 is YYNGEE. The CDR3 is CASSPGGGSGNTIYF. The CDR3 DNA reads TGTGCCAGCAGCCCCGGGGGGGGATCTGGAAACACCATATATTTT.

The rearrangement links TRBV4-1 to TRBJ1-2; the D gene is possibly TRBD1 (5 bases). Germline CDR1 is MGHRA and CDR2 is YSYEKL. The V and J ends lost 1 base and 4 bases respectively, with 13 bases between them. The CDR3 is 15 amino acids. CDR3 region: CASSQVGGIAYGYTF. DNA for the CDR3: TGCGCCAGCAGCCAAGTTGGGGGAATTGCCTATGGCTACACCTTC.

V and J are TRBV5-1 and TRBJ2-7; possible D gene TRBD1, 5 bases. In germline, CDR1 is SGHRS, CDR2 YFSETQ. This CDR3 contains 14 residues. Trimming cost V 2 bases and J 1 base, with 10 bases left between them. The CDR3 loop reads CASSLWQGSYEQYF. CDR3 sequence (DNA): TGCGCCAGCAGCTTATGGCAGGGATCCTACGAGCAGTACTTC.

The genes are TRBV5-4 and TRBJ2-2; 11 nucleotides align to TRBD2. V was pared by 3 bases and J by 5 bases, with 3 bases of the junction left unmatched. From germline, CDR1 is SGHNT and CDR2 YYREEE (reference sequence). This CDR3 has 15 amino acids. CDR3 DNA sequence: TGTGCCAGCAGCTATCGGACTAGCGGGACCGGGGAGCTGTTTTTT. This encodes CASSYRTSGTGELFF.

The chain uses TRBV7-2 and TRBJ2-2; 12 nucleotides agree with TRBD2. The CDR3 sequence is 15 residues long. The V segment lost 11 bases and the J segment 4 bases; nucleotides outside the gene matches: 8. Germline V gene data show CDR1 as SGHTA and CDR2 as FQGNSA. The CDR3, as DNA: TGTGCCGGAATTCCGGGACTAGCGGGCACCGGGGAGCTGTTTTTT. As protein: CAGIPGLAGTGELFF.